The rows below give T cell receptor beta chains drawn from one sample of a study of cytomegalovirus exposure and HLA in healthy donors. Data came from immunoSEQ multiplex PCR; TCRdb stores just in-frame clones and leaves some out. This sample has fewer than 85,000 clones, with around three quarters found just once. The specimen sequenced was PBMCs. The receptors here all came from a male donor in good health and CMV-seropositive. The CDR3 runs from the conserved cysteine through the conserved F or W. The order of the fields is clone size, J gene, V gene, D gene, CDR3 protein, CDR3 DNA. The D gene is left open where the match is weak. The size of a clone is reported for some rows only, either as once, few or many, or as a class for expanded clones.

>-|TRBJ1-1|TRBV25-1|-
CASSETRGYTEAFF
TGTGCCAGCAGTGAAACTCGGGGATACACTGAAGCTTTCTTT
>-|TRBJ2-7|TRBV10-1|TRBD2
CASSEGLAARFGEQYF
TGCGCCAGCAGTGAGGGACTAGCGGCTAGATTCGGCGAGCAGTACTTC
>few|TRBJ1-5|TRBV5-5|-
CASSELSGGQPQHF
TGTGCCAGCAGCGAACTATCGGGGGGTCAGCCCCAGCATTTT
>-|TRBJ1-5|TRBV28|-
CASSPRDNQPQHF
TGTGCCAGCAGTCCCCGAGACAATCAGCCCCAGCATTTT
>-|TRBJ2-1|TRBV15|TRBD2
CATSRETGTSGIEQFF
TGTGCCACCAGCAGAGAGACCGGGACTAGCGGTATTGAGCAGTTCTTC
>-|TRBJ1-2|TRBV5-4|-
CASSLQGANYGYTF
TGTGCCAGCAGCTTACAGGGAGCTAACTATGGCTACACCTTC
>-|TRBJ1-2|TRBV18|TRBD1
CASSPRDRGSSYGYTF
TGTGCCAGCTCACCACGAGACAGGGGATCGAGCTATGGCTACACCTTC
>-|TRBJ1-1|TRBV7-2|TRBD1
CASSLGTGEIAFF
TGTGCCAGCAGCTTAGGGACAGGGGAAATCGCTTTCTTT
>-|TRBJ2-7|TRBV10-2|TRBD2
CASSGSGGRNEQYF
TGCGCCAGCAGTGGGTCGGGGGGTCGCAACGAGCAGTACTTC
>-|TRBJ2-5|TRBV5-1|TRBD1
CASSGGQGAETQYF
TGCGCCAGCAGTGGGGGACAGGGTGCGGAGACCCAGTACTTC
>-|TRBJ1-2|TRBV29-1|TRBD1
CSVPGGMNRFYGYTF
TGCAGCGTTCCAGGGGGCATGAATCGATTTTATGGCTACACCTTC
>-|TRBJ2-2|TRBV10-2|TRBD2
CASRLSGGLNTGELFF
TGCGCCAGCAGACTTAGCGGGGGGTTAAACACCGGGGAGCTGTTTTTT
>-|TRBJ2-5|TRBV7-2|-
CASSLSLPGRGETQYF
TGTGCCAGCAGCTTAAGTCTGCCCGGGAGAGGGGAGACCCAGTACTTC
>-|TRBJ1-2|TRBV30|-
CAWNYQEAGGYTF
TGTGCCTGGAATTATCAGGAGGCGGGGGGCTACACCTTC
>-|TRBJ2-5|TRBV5-1|-
CASSLAPGETQYF
TGCGCCAGCAGCTTGGCCCCCGGAGAGACCCAGTACTTC
>-|TRBJ2-3|TRBV19|TRBD2
CASRLAGTDTQYF
TGTGCCAGCCGACTAGCGGGTACAGATACGCAGTATTTT
>-|TRBJ2-7|TRBV11-3|TRBD2
CASSLGGSYEQYF
TGTGCCAGCAGCTTGGGGGGGTCCTACGAGCAGTACTTC
>-|TRBJ1-1|TRBV27|-
CASSFFMNTEAFF
TGTGCCAGCAGTTTTTTTATGAACACTGAAGCTTTCTTT
>-|TRBJ2-1|TRBV5-1|TRBD2
CASSLPFLAGGKNEQFF
TGCGCCAGCAGCTTGCCCTTCCTAGCGGGAGGAAAGAATGAGCAGTTCTTC
>-|TRBJ2-1|TRBV5-1|-
CASTKLGQKGYNEQFF
TGCGCCAGTACAAAACTGGGACAAAAAGGGTACAATGAGCAGTTCTTC
>-|TRBJ2-1|TRBV11-2|-
CASSPLGNEQFF
TGTGCCAGCAGCCCCCTCGGCAATGAGCAGTTCTTC
>-|TRBJ1-2|TRBV6-1|TRBD1
CASSPGTGTNYGYTF
TGTGCCAGCAGTCCAGGGACAGGGACGAACTATGGCTACACCTTC
>-|TRBJ1-5|TRBV19|-
CASSTSQIQGYSNQPQHF
TGTGCCAGTAGTACCAGTCAGATTCAGGGGTATAGCAATCAGCCCCAGCATTTT
>-|TRBJ1-1|TRBV5-6|-
CASSFLGGTEAFF
TGTGCCAGCAGCTTCCTCGGGGGCACTGAAGCTTTCTTT
>once|TRBJ2-2|TRBV11-3|TRBD1
CASSLRTGTENTGELFF
TGTGCCAGCAGCTTAAGGACCGGGACAGAGAACACCGGGGAGCTGTTTTTT
>-|TRBJ2-2|TRBV29-1|TRBD1
CSVETGGGGELFF
TGCAGCGTTGAAACAGGGGGAGGTGGGGAGCTGTTTTTT
>-|TRBJ2-5|TRBV7-2|-
CASSLTSETQYF
TGTGCCAGCAGCTTAACTAGCGAGACCCAGTACTTC
>-|TRBJ2-1|TRBV5-1|TRBD2
CASSLLAGGGNEQFF
TGCGCCAGCAGCCTACTAGCGGGGGGGGGCAATGAGCAGTTCTTC
>-|TRBJ1-1|TRBV18|-
CASSPPMAGTTEAFF
TGTGCCAGCTCACCACCTATGGCGGGGACCACTGAAGCTTTCTTT
>-|TRBJ2-2|TRBV29-1|-
CSVAFTGELFF
TGCAGCGTTGCCTTCACCGGGGAGCTGTTTTTT
>once|TRBJ2-1|TRBV6-5|-
CASSGSGSSYNEQFF
TGTGCCAGCAGTGGCAGCGGTAGCTCCTACAATGAGCAGTTCTTC
>-|TRBJ1-4|TRBV5-6|-
CASSVTGHLATNEKLFF
TGTGCCAGCAGCGTAACGGGACACCTCGCAACTAATGAAAAACTGTTTTTT
>-|TRBJ2-7|TRBV4-2|TRBD2
CASSQDASGRSFEQYF
TGTGCCAGCAGCCAAGATGCTAGCGGGAGGAGTTTCGAGCAGTACTTC
>once|TRBJ2-2|TRBV5-4|TRBD2
CASSLGSGGASGELFF
TGTGCCAGCAGCTTGGGGAGCGGGGGGGCGTCCGGGGAGCTGTTTTTT
>-|TRBJ1-2|TRBV4-2|TRBD1
CASSQGQGEYGYTF
TGTGCCAGCAGCCAGGGACAGGGGGAATATGGCTACACCTTC
>-|TRBJ2-7|TRBV7-2|-
CASSLAGAAYEQYF
TGTGCCAGCAGCTTAGCGGGGGCGGCCTACGAGCAGTACTTC
>-|TRBJ2-1|TRBV5-1|TRBD2
CASSLVGGSYNEQFF
TGCGCCAGCAGCTTGGTCGGGGGGTCCTACAATGAGCAGTTCTTC
>once|TRBJ2-7|TRBV7-9|TRBD1
CASSTRQGITYEQYF
TGTGCCAGCAGCACCCGACAGGGAATAACCTACGAGCAGTACTTC
>few|TRBJ1-1|TRBV5-6|-
CASSGGHLNTEAFF
TGTGCCAGCAGCGGGGGACACCTGAACACTGAAGCTTTCTTT
>once|TRBJ2-3|TRBV6-6|TRBD2
CASTGSQPGGTQYF
TGTGCCAGCACTGGGAGCCAGCCGGGGGGGACGCAGTATTTT
>-|TRBJ2-2|TRBV7-2|TRBD1
CASSLQTGRNTGELFF
TGTGCCAGCAGCTTGCAGACAGGGCGGAACACCGGGGAGCTGTTTTTT
>-|TRBJ2-7|TRBV5-6|-
CASSFRYSYEQYF
TGTGCCAGCAGCTTCAGGTATTCCTACGAGCAGTACTTC
>-|TRBJ1-5|TRBV27|-
CASSSLTGGQPQHF
TGTGCCAGCAGCAGTCTGACAGGCGGTCAGCCCCAGCATTTT
>-|TRBJ1-3|TRBV13|-
CASSLRGTGNTIYF
TGTGCCAGCAGCTTGAGAGGGACTGGAAACACCATATATTTT
>-|TRBJ2-7|TRBV4-1|TRBD1
CASSQEFTGGRGGQYF
TGCGCCAGCAGCCAAGAATTTACAGGGGGTAGGGGAGGGCAGTACTTC
>few|TRBJ1-1|TRBV12-5|-
CASEGGGYFEEAFF
TGTGCTAGTGAAGGCGGGGGGTACTTTGAAGAAGCTTTCTTT
>-|TRBJ2-5|TRBV5-1|TRBD2
CASSWGSGSKIEQYF
TGCGCCAGCAGCTGGGGTAGCGGGAGCAAAATAGAGCAGTACTTC
>-|TRBJ2-7|TRBV4-3|-
CASSQDGRDSHYEQYF
TGCGCCAGCAGCCAAGATGGGCGGGACAGCCACTACGAGCAGTACTTC